This T cell receptor beta chain was identified during a study of blood T cell repertoires in COVID-19. Study as a whole: COVID-19 samples, acute and convalescent, were from the United States, Italy and Spain. T cells, B-cell-depleted T cells, or PBMCs provided the cDNA or gDNA that served as material.

This clone has only one observation. The CDR3 has 12 residues. V lost 2 bases and J lost 8, with 9 bases in between. Germline CDR1 reads SGHAT; CDR2 reads FQNNGV. In the original processing: Amplification of reference gene primers provided the estimated nucleated cell counts. Data came from immunoSEQ multiplex PCR; TCRdb stores just in-frame clones and leaves some out. V and J calls plus clone size are reproduced from that table; the DNA served to infer D and trimming. The sample lists around 140,000 clones; approximately 89% were seen once. The chain recombines TRBV11-2 with TRBJ1-1; D not certain. The receptor comes from a woman between 45 and 65 years old with acute or convalescent COVID-19. Sequencing used peripheral blood. The CDR3 DNA reads TGTGCCAGCAGCTTAATGAGGAAGGAAGCTTTCTTT. Translating it yields CASSLMRKEAFF.